What follows are 18 T cell receptor beta chains derived from one specimen sequenced in a study of T cells in Graves' hyperthyroidism and ophthalmopathy. RNA transcripts served as the template for amplifying TCR beta CDR3 regions. First-round RT-PCR of the TCR CDR3 relied on the HTBI primer set. TCRdb independently ran MiXCR on the multiplex PCR reads; one entry per CDR3 protein. The sample has roughly 500,000 distinct CDR3 sequences, around 13% seen once; the top ten hold about 5.8%. Specimen: blood. These receptors were obtained from a woman younger than 45 with Graves' hyperthyroidism that later progressed to Graves' ophthalmopathy.

The chain has TRBV19 and TRBJ2-7; TRBD2 is a possible D gene (6 bases). The ends were cut back, 4 bases at V and 7 bases at J, with 11 bases in the middle. This CDR3 spans 12 amino acids. Germline V lookup: CDR1 LNHDA, CDR2 SQIVND (reference sequence). The CDR3: CASSKQAGEQYF. The CDR3 DNA reads TGTGCCAGTAGTAAACAGGCGGGGGAGCAGTACTTC.

In its sample, this clonotype was seen many times. The germline gene is not matched at one end of the junction; a read error may be the cause. This chain connects TRBV20-1 to TRBJ2-3, with D possibly matching TRBD2 (5 bases). The germline CDR1 and CDR2 sequences are DFQATT and SNEGSKA (reference sequence). The CDR3 contains 12 residues. The CDR3 region is CSAPAGTDTQSF. Here the CDR3 DNA reads TGCAGTGCTCCCGCGGGCACAGATACTCAGTCTTTT.

This clonotype has a count of ten or more. J is TRBJ2-3 and V is TRBV28; 7 bases align to TRBD2. Trimming removed 3 bases from V and 1 base from J; junction bases left unmatched: 7. The CDR3 spans 16 residues. The germline CDR1 and CDR2 sequences are MDHEN and SYDVKM. The CDR3 is CASSFLGGRGTDTQYF. CDR3 coding DNA: TGTGCCAGCAGTTTCCTCGGGGGGAGAGGCACAGATACGCAGTATTTT.

The gene calls are TRBV7-9 and TRBJ2-3; D remains ambiguous. The CDR3 sequence is 17 residues long. CDR1 and CDR2 from the germline V gene are SEHNR and FQNEAQ (reference sequence). The germline V and J ends were trimmed by 6 bases and 0 bases, with 19 bases remaining between them. CDR3 region: CASRPAPGPGSTDTQYF. The CDR3 DNA is TGTGCCAGCAGACCAGCCCCGGGCCCCGGCAGCACAGATACGCAGTATTTT.

This clonotype was seen ten or more times. The rearrangement links TRBV5-1 to TRBJ1-5; D may be TRBD1 (5 bases). The CDR3 loop spans 13 amino acids. Germline loops: CDR1 SGHRS, CDR2 YFSETQ. The V end was cut by 5 bases, the J end by 3 bases, with 9 bases between. The DNA for the CDR3 is TGCGCCAGCAGTAGGGACGCCAATCAGCCCCAGCATTTT. Translated: CASSRDANQPQHF.

This rearrangement joins TRBV27 to TRBJ1-5; no reliable D call. Germline V gene sequence: CDR1 MNHEY, CDR2 SMNVEV (reference sequence). Trimming stripped 2 bases from V and 2 bases from J, with 16 bases between. This CDR3 has 17 amino acids. The CDR3 here is CASSLTVAAVGNQPQHF. CDR3 nucleotide sequence: TGTGCCAGCAGTTTAACAGTCGCAGCCGTCGGCAATCAGCCCCAGCATTTT.

This clonotype was counted only a few times. The V and J genes are TRBV7-8 and TRBJ2-3; no clear D gene. Germline CDR1 SGHVS, CDR2 FQNEAQ. The CDR3 loop spans 14 amino acids. V was clipped by 4 bases and J by 2 bases, with 10 bases between them. CDR3 amino acids: CASSSLRDTDTQYF. The CDR3 region has the DNA TGTGCCAGCAGCTCCCTGAGAGACACAGATACGCAGTATTTT.

At least ten counts were recorded for this clonotype. The chain recombines TRBV27 with TRBJ2-1, with 12 bases fitting TRBD1. This CDR3 region has 14 residues. V shed 8 bases, J shed 2 bases, and the junction held 1 base outside the gene matches. Germline assignment: CDR1 MNHEY and CDR2 SMNVEV (reference sequence). CDR3 residues: CASGTGGAYNEQFF. As DNA, the CDR3 is TGTGCCAGCGGGACAGGGGGCGCCTACAATGAGCAGTTCTTC.

This clonotype was seen many times. V gene TRBV28 combines with J gene TRBJ1-2, with 10 bases fitting TRBD1. Germline V gene sequence: CDR1 MDHEN, CDR2 SYDVKM. CDR3 length: 17 residues. Trimming cost V 2 bases and J 2 bases; bases outside gene matches: 8. The CDR3 nucleotides are TGTGCCAGCAGTTTAGCCCTTGGACAGGGGGAAAACTATGGCTACACCTTC. Protein sequence: CASSLALGQGENYGYTF.

Written as DNA, the CDR3 is TGTGCCAGCAGATCGACAGGGGATGGCTACACCTTC. It specifies CASRSTGDGYTF. The chain recombines TRBV28 with TRBJ1-2; 8 nucleotides match TRBD1. V lost 6 bases, J lost 6 bases, and 3 bases stayed unmatched. Germline CDR1 reads MDHEN; CDR2 reads SYDVKM. This CDR3 contains 12 residues.

The V and J genes are TRBV10-3 and TRBJ1-4; TRBD1 aligns across 10 bases. The CDR3 is made up of 12 amino acids. With 9 bases clipped from V and 11 bases from J, the junction kept 6 bases outside the gene matches. Germline CDR1 and CDR2: ENHRY and SYGVKD. The DNA for the CDR3 is TGTGCCATTGCCGGGACAGGGGATAAACTGTTTTTT. Its protein is CAIAGTGDKLFF.

This clonotype was found many times. This chain uses TRBV2 with TRBJ1-2; the D is unclear. Per the germline V gene, CDR1 is SNHLY and CDR2 is FYNNEI. This CDR3 spans 13 amino acids. V was trimmed by 6 bases and J by 2 bases, leaving 10 bases between them. CDR3: CASRRAGNYGYTF. The CDR3 coding sequence is TGTGCCAGCAGGCGGGCGGGGAACTATGGCTACACCTTC. The variable domain in full, with the rest retrieved from reference TRBV2 and TRBJ1-2, is EPEVTQTPSHQVTQMGQEVILRCVPISNHLYFYWYRQILGQKVEFLVSFYNNEISEKSEIFDDQFSVERPDGSNFTLKIRSTKLEDSAMYFCASRRAGNYGYTFGSGTRLTVV.

This clonotype came up many times. The V and J genes are TRBV12-3 or TRBV12-4 and TRBJ2-1; D remains unclear. V was pared by 3 bases and J by 5 bases, with 14 bases between. This CDR3 spans 15 amino acids. CDR3 region: CASSFSPTINNEQFF. The CDR3 DNA reads as TGTGCCAGCAGTTTTTCCCCGACCATAAACAATGAGCAGTTCTTC.

Ten or more counts support this clonotype. V is TRBV15 and J is TRBJ1-2; D is uncertain. The CDR3 covers 14 residues. Germline values: CDR1 LNHNV, CDR2 YYDKDF (reference sequence). The V end was cut by 1 base, the J end by 3 bases, with 9 bases between. The CDR3 protein is CATSRGGSYYGYTF. The CDR3 DNA follows: TGTGCCACCAGCAGAGGGGGATCATACTATGGCTACACCTTC.

This clonotype was observed at least ten times. This chain joins TRBV9 and TRBJ1-1; D gene unclear. With 10 bases removed from V and 0 bases from J, the gap between germline ends came to 10 bases. Germline values: CDR1 SGDLS, CDR2 YYNGEE. The length of the CDR3 is 12 residues. CDR3 loop: CAPTMLNTEAFF. The CDR3 DNA reads TGTGCCCCAACGATGCTGAACACTGAAGCTTTCTTT. Looking up the rest from reference TRBV9 and TRBJ1-1 gives the full variable domain: DSGVTQTPKHLITATGQRVTLRCSPRSGDLSVYWYQQSLDQGLQFLIQYYNGEERAKGNILERFSAQQFPDLHSELNLSSLELGDSALYFCAPTMLNTEAFFGQGTRLTVV.

This clonotype has a count of ten or more. The gene calls are TRBV24-1 and TRBJ1-2, with D maybe TRBD1 (5 bases). From germline, CDR1 is KGHDR and CDR2 SFDVKD. V lost 5 bases and J lost 7, with 13 bases in between. CDR3 length: 13 amino acids. In nucleotides, the CDR3 is TGTGCCACCAGTGGTTGGGGGGAGGCTGGCTACACCTTC. This gives the protein CATSGWGEAGYTF.

This clonotype has at least ten counts. The rearrangement uses TRBV18 and TRBJ1-2, with D perhaps matching TRBD1 (5 bases). Germline-derived CDR1 and CDR2 are KGHSH and LQKENI. The CDR3 is made up of 13 amino acids. The V end lost 3 bases, the J end lost 2 bases, and 7 bases lay between the germline ends. The CDR3 region has the DNA TGTGCCAGCTCACCGACAGAAAACTATGGCTACACCTTC. It translates to CASSPTENYGYTF.

The chain carries TRBV5-1 and TRBJ2-3; no firm D call. This CDR3 contains 12 residues. Per the germline V gene, CDR1 is SGHRS and CDR2 is YFSETQ. V was shortened by 4 bases and J by 7 bases, with 10 bases between the two germline ends. The CDR3 spells CASSTEPYTQYF. CDR3 DNA: TGCGCCAGCAGCACGGAGCCCTATACGCAGTATTTT.